This entry concerns a single TCR beta chain. The sample originates from a study of blood T cell repertoires in COVID-19. The V gene's germline CDR1 is LGHNA and CDR2 YNFKEQ. This CDR3 has 16 residues. V was shortened by 0 bases and J by 7 bases, with 18 bases between the two germline ends. In the original processing: Nucleated cell number was recorded as an estimate derived from reference gene primer amplification. The data were produced by immunoSEQ multiplex PCR, yet TCRdb's version contains in-frame clones alone and is incomplete. The D gene and trimming were derived from the DNA, and the V and J assignments and clone size from that table. The sample has 330,000 or so clones, about 92% seen once; the top ten hold roughly 20%.

The chain recombines TRBV4-2 with TRBJ2-5, with D perhaps TRBD2 (7 bases). The sequence derives from a young woman who had recovered from COVID-19. The sample consisted of PBMCs or T cells enriched from blood (not recorded which). The CDR3 nucleotides read TGTGCCAGCAGCCAAGAAGGGGGGGGCCGTTTGGGGACCCAGTACTTC. It encodes CASSQEGGGRLGTQYF.